Listed here are 20 T cell receptor beta chains from one sample, sequenced in a study of blood T cell repertoires in COVID-19. The protocol was immunoSEQ multiplex PCR, while the TCRdb copy is restricted to in-frame clones and leaves out a portion. The sample has about 220,000 clones; about 85% are singletons. Sequences were obtained from peripheral blood. The receptors were gathered from a man aged 50 to 59 who had recovered from COVID-19.

This clone was observed a handful of times. The chain combines TRBV14 with TRBJ2-1, with 12 bases identical to TRBD2. The CDR3 runs to 20 residues. V trimming: 1 base; J trimming: 5 bases; junction bases outside the gene matches: 15. Germline V CDR1 and CDR2: SGHDN, FVKESK. The CDR3 DNA reads as TGTGCCAGCAGCCAAGCCTGGCAGGCACCGGGACTAGCGGGCCACAATGAGCAGTTCTTC. The encoded protein is CASSQAWQAPGLAGHNEQFF. Based on the CDR3 plus reference TRBV14 and TRBJ2-1, the full variable domain is EAGVTQFPSHSVIEKGQTVTLRCDPISGHDNLYWYRRVMGKEIKFLLHFVKESKQDESGMPNNRFLAERTGGTYSTLKVQPAELEDSGVYFCASSQAWQAPGLAGHNEQFFGPGTRLTVL.

The chain combines TRBV2 with TRBJ2-1; D is possibly TRBD2 (6 bases). Trimming left V 2 bases short and J 5 bases short, with 13 bases between. CDR3 length equals 15 residues. Per the germline V gene, CDR1 is SNHLY and CDR2 is FYNNEI. The CDR3 DNA reads as TGTGCCAGCAGTGAAAGCAGGGAGGCGAACAATGAGCAGTTCTTC. It specifies CASSESREANNEQFF.

This clone was seen a single time. The chain has TRBV28 and TRBJ2-7; 12 bases fit TRBD2. With V trimmed by 0 bases and J by 4 bases, 10 bases remained unmatched. The CDR3 is 18 amino acids. Per germline, CDR1 MDHEN and CDR2 SYDVKM. The CDR3 sequence: CASSLWPSGRASAYEQYF. DNA for the CDR3: TGTGCCAGCAGTTTATGGCCTAGCGGGAGGGCCTCGGCTTACGAGCAGTACTTC.

The chain carries TRBV24-1 and TRBJ2-1; 8 nucleotides match TRBD2. In germline, CDR1 is KGHDR, CDR2 SFDVKD. Trimming removed 4 bases from V and 1 base from J; junction bases left unmatched: 14. This CDR3 is built from 19 residues. Written as DNA, the CDR3 is TGTGCCACCAGTGACCGCGTTAGCCGGCGGGGGGATTCCTACAATGAGCAGTTCTTC. The encoded protein is CATSDRVSRRGDSYNEQFF.

The rearrangement joins TRBV30 to TRBJ2-6, with 7 bases fitting TRBD1. After removal of 3 bases from V and 2 bases from J, the junction contained 1 base not matched to a gene. CDR1 and CDR2 from the germline V gene are GTSNPN and SVGIG (reference sequence). This CDR3 contains 14 residues. The DNA for the CDR3 is TGTGCCTGGAGGCAGGGGGCTGGGGCCAACGTCCTGACTTTC. As protein: CAWRQGAGANVLTF. Looking up the rest from reference TRBV30 and TRBJ2-6 gives the full variable domain: SQTIHQWPATLVQPVGSPLSLECTVEGTSNPNLYWYRQAAGRGLQLLFYSVGIGQISSEVPQNLSASRPQDRQFILSSKKLLLSDSGFYLCAWRQGAGANVLTFGAGSRLTVL.

This sequence joins TRBV19 and TRBJ2-2, with 12 nucleotides matching TRBD1. Germline V gene lookup returns CDR1 LNHDA and CDR2 SQIVND (reference sequence). The CDR3 is 17 amino acids. V lost 4 bases, J lost 2 bases, and 5 bases stayed unmatched. This CDR3 reads CASSSPGTGGNTGELFF. The CDR3 DNA reads TGTGCCAGTAGTAGTCCCGGGACAGGGGGCAACACCGGGGAGCTGTTTTTT. The whole variable domain, remainder taken from reference TRBV19 and TRBJ2-2, is DGGITQSPKYLFRKEGQNVTLSCEQNLNHDAMYWYRQDPGQGLRLIYYSQIVNDFQKGDIAEGYSVSREKKESFPLTVTSAQKNPTAFYLCASSSPGTGGNTGELFFGEGSRLTVL.

This clone was seen more than once but under ten times. The CDR3 DNA reads TGTGCCACCAGTACGACAGGGGGAAGCAATCAGCCCCAGCATTTT. Translation gives CATSTTGGSNQPQHF. The V call is TRBV24-1, the J call TRBJ1-5, with TRBD1 matching 9 bases. Germline V CDR1 and CDR2: KGHDR, SFDVKD. Unmatched junction bases numbered 3, after V lost 6 bases and J lost 1 base. The CDR3 extends over 15 amino acids.

V gene TRBV29-1 combines with J gene TRBJ2-7; TRBD2 agrees at 12 bases. The J segment lost 9 bases and the V segment lost 5 bases, leaving 20 bases of the junction unmatched. In germline, CDR1 is SQVTM, CDR2 ANQGSEA. This CDR3 comprises 17 residues. CDR3 region: CSVMLAGGPLYRSVQYF. Here the CDR3 DNA reads TGCAGCGTTATGCTAGCGGGAGGGCCTCTTTATCGGAGCGTGCAGTACTTC.

The gene calls are TRBV18 and TRBJ2-2; D is ambiguous. Germline assignment: CDR1 KGHSH and CDR2 LQKENI. Trimming cost V 3 bases and J 6 bases, with 11 bases left between them. The CDR3 is 14 residues long. The CDR3 coding sequence is TGTGCCAGCTCACCGAGTCTGTCCGCCGGGGAGCTGTTTTTT. The encoded protein is CASSPSLSAGELFF.

The CDR3 coding sequence is TGTGCCAGCAGTCAATCCGGTCTACCACCAGATACGCAGTATTTT. This sequence encodes CASSQSGLPPDTQYF. This rearrangement joins TRBV11-2 to TRBJ2-3; D is undetermined. CDR3 length equals 15 residues. Germline V gives CDR1 SGHAT, CDR2 FQNNGV. Trimming removed 6 bases at V and 4 bases at J, with 17 bases between.

This clone occurred once. The rearrangement uses TRBV6-2 or TRBV6-3 and TRBJ1-5; TRBD1 matches 8 bases. V dropped 6 bases and J dropped 7; count of bases not matched to a gene: 11. In germline, CDR1 is MNHEY, CDR2 SVGEGT. The length of the CDR3 is 15 residues. The CDR3 DNA sequence: TGTGCCAGCAGCCGAATAGGGACAGGTGGACAGCCCCAGCATTTT. Translation: CASSRIGTGGQPQHF.

This sequence joins TRBV5-4 and TRBJ2-1, with D possibly TRBD1 on 5 matching bases. The CDR3 is made up of 12 amino acids. The V and J ends lost 2 bases and 10 bases respectively, with 10 bases between them. Germline CDR1 and CDR2: SGHNT and YYREEE (reference sequence). The CDR3 sequence: CASSFKGREQFF. CDR3 sequence (DNA): TGTGCCAGCAGCTTTAAGGGGCGGGAGCAGTTCTTC.

The chain joins TRBV7-9 to TRBJ2-2; 12 positions agree with TRBD2. The CDR3 consists of 19 residues. CDR1 and CDR2 from the germline V gene are SEHNR and FQNEAQ (reference sequence). Trimming cost V 3 bases and J 5 bases; bases outside gene matches: 13. The CDR3, as DNA: TGTGCCAGCAGCTTGTCGGGACTAGCGGGTCTCGGGGGAACCGGGGAGCTGTTTTTT. This codes for CASSLSGLAGLGGTGELFF.

The rearrangement links TRBV5-1 to TRBJ1-4; perhaps TRBD1 as D (6 bases). The CDR3 runs 14 residues. Trimming removed 3 bases at V and 7 bases at J, with 13 bases between. Germline assignment: CDR1 SGHRS and CDR2 YFSETQ. As DNA, the CDR3 is TGCGCCAGCAGCTACAACAGGGCCGGTGAAAAACTGTTTTTT. Its protein product is CASSYNRAGEKLFF.

The V gene is TRBV30, the J gene TRBJ2-1; 7 bases fit TRBD2. The J segment lost 4 bases and the V segment lost 1 base, leaving 7 bases of the junction unmatched. The CDR3 contains 15 residues. In germline, CDR1 is GTSNPN, CDR2 SVGIG (reference sequence). CDR3 DNA sequence: TGTGCCTGGAGTGGGTGGGGGGGAAATTACAATGAGCAGTTCTTC. Protein sequence: CAWSGWGGNYNEQFF.

This clone has a single count. V is TRBV19 and J is TRBJ1-5, with TRBD1 identical over 7 bases. The trim removed 3 bases at V and 0 bases at J, leaving 2 bases unmatched. Germline V CDR1 and CDR2: LNHDA, SQIVND (reference sequence). The CDR3 length is 15 residues. CDR3 DNA: TGTGCCAGTAGTATGACAGGGAATAGCAATCAGCCCCAGCATTTT. Encoded protein: CASSMTGNSNQPQHF.

This clone came up a few times. This chain uses TRBV3-1 (or the pseudogene TRBV3-2) with TRBJ1-3; D is unresolved. V lost 6 bases and J lost 0, with 9 bases in between. Per the germline V gene, CDR1 is LGHDT and CDR2 is YNNKEL (reference sequence). The CDR3 has 14 amino acids. The chain's CDR3 is CASSPQISGNTIYF. CDR3 in DNA: TGTGCCAGCAGTCCTCAGATCTCTGGAAACACCATATATTTT.

The chain uses TRBV7-9 and TRBJ1-3, with D possibly matching TRBD1 (6 bases). This CDR3 comprises 14 residues. CDR1 and CDR2 (germline): SEHNR, FQNEAQ (reference sequence). V gave up 4 bases and J gave up 4 bases, with 11 bases separating them. CDR3 nucleotide sequence: TGTGCCAGCAGCTCACCGGGACAAGGAAACACCATATATTTT. This encodes CASSSPGQGNTIYF.

The chain's CDR3 is CASRGTEGNTIYF. The CDR3 bases are TGTGCCAGCAGGGGGACAGAGGGAAACACCATATATTTT. The J gene is TRBJ1-3, the V gene TRBV3-1 (or the pseudogene TRBV3-2), with 7 positions matching TRBD1. This CDR3 is 13 amino acids long. Germline V gene sequence: CDR1 LGHDT, CDR2 YNNKEL (reference sequence). Unmatched junction bases numbered 3, after V lost 6 bases and J lost 4 bases.

V is TRBV7-8 and J is TRBJ2-7, with a possible D match to TRBD2 (5 bases). CDR1 is SGHVS, CDR2 FQNEAQ, per germline. With 3 bases removed from V and 5 bases from J, the gap between germline ends came to 17 bases. CDR3 length equals 15 residues. CDR3 protein: CASSFTRAGSNEQYF. As DNA, the CDR3 is TGTGCCAGCAGCTTCACGAGGGCCGGGTCCAACGAGCAGTACTTC.